These 31 T cell receptor beta chains came from one sample sequenced in a study of molecular identifiers for immune sequencing clone quantification. MiXCR was run by TCRdb on the PCR reads, yielding one entry per CDR3 protein. The data show some 580,000 distinct CDR3 sequences, roughly 27% seen once. The specimen was naive CD8+ T cells from blood, with Jurkat cell RNA spiked in. Subset here: FACS-sorted CD8+CD4-CCR7+CD45RA+ naive T cells. The receptors come from a human donor in good health. Some libraries in this study had Jurkat cell RNA spiked in.

On this clonotype: Compared with germline, one end of the junction differs, possibly owing to a read error. The chain has TRBV6-5 and TRBJ2-3, with TRBD2 matching 8 bases. Per the germline V gene, CDR1 is MNHEY and CDR2 is SVGAGI. CDR3 length equals 16 residues. The CDR3 reads CAGSYVPGGPGDTQYF. The CDR3 bases are TGTGCCGGCAGTTACGTGCCGGGAGGGCCGGGAGATACGCAGTATTTT.

This clonotype turned up a few times. The chain uses TRBV6-2 or TRBV6-3 and TRBJ1-1, with 10 bases aligning to TRBD1. The CDR3 is 17 residues long. Losses at the gene ends were 5 bases for V and 2 bases for J; bases not matched to a gene: 11. Germline CDR1 is MNHEY and CDR2 is SVGEGT. The CDR3 is CASSAGQGVGFNTEAFF. CDR3 DNA sequence: TGTGCCAGCAGTGCCGGACAGGGGGTAGGATTTAACACTGAAGCTTTCTTT.

About this clonotype itself: A much larger clone sits a single nucleotide away, making a read error possible. V is TRBV27 and J is TRBJ1-5, with a tentative D call TRBD1 (5 bases). The V end was cut by 2 bases, the J end by 1 base, with 15 bases between. In germline, CDR1 is MNHEY, CDR2 SMNVEV (reference sequence). The length of the CDR3 is 17 residues. CDR3 sequence reads: CASSLQHPGTSNQPQHF. CDR3 nucleotides: TGTGCCAGCAGTTTACAACACCCAGGGACGAGCAATCAGCCCCAGCATTTT.

The rearrangement joins TRBV20-1 to TRBJ2-7; D possibly corresponds to TRBD2 (6 bases). V was cut by 1 base and J by 0 bases, with 19 bases left in between. Germline V gives CDR1 DFQATT, CDR2 SNEGSKA (reference sequence). There are 17 residues in the CDR3. For the CDR3, the DNA is TGCAGTGCTAGAGGGGCGGGGAATCTCGAACTCTCCTACGAGCAGTACTTC. Amino acids: CSARGAGNLELSYEQYF.

The chain employs TRBV20-1 and TRBJ2-7; 11 nucleotides align to TRBD1. The CDR3 sequence is 15 residues long. Germline V gene data show CDR1 as DFQATT and CDR2 as SNEGSKA (reference sequence). J was trimmed by 4 bases and V by 0 bases; bases with no gene match: 5. CDR3 loop: CSARDGDRGLYEQYF. CDR3 in DNA: TGCAGTGCTAGAGACGGGGACAGGGGGTTGTACGAGCAGTACTTC.

This clonotype was counted only a few times. The chain recombines TRBV28 with TRBJ2-7, with TRBD1 matching 10 bases. Germline values: CDR1 MDHEN, CDR2 SYDVKM. The CDR3 is made up of 16 amino acids. With 5 bases clipped from V and 2 bases from J, the junction kept 9 bases outside the gene matches. The CDR3, as DNA: TGTGCCAGCAGTAACCTCCCGGGACAGGGGACCTACGAGCAGTACTTC. Protein product: CASSNLPGQGTYEQYF.

A few counts support this clonotype. This rearrangement joins TRBV28 to TRBJ2-5; the match to TRBD1 covers 8 bases. V gave up 5 bases and J gave up 4 bases; unmatched junction bases: 3. CDR3 length: 13 residues. Germline CDR1 is MDHEN and CDR2 is SYDVKM. In nucleotides, the CDR3 is TGTGCCAGCAGTGATACAGGGGGAGAGACCCAGTACTTC. Translated: CASSDTGGETQYF. Full variable domain (remainder filled in from reference TRBV28 and TRBJ2-5): DVKVTQSSRYLVKRTGEKVFLECVQDMDHENMFWYRQDPGLGLRLIYFSYDVKMKEKGDIPEGYSVSREKKERFSLILESASTNQTSMYLCASSDTGGETQYFGPGTRLLVL.

This clonotype turned up a few times. V usage is TRBV19 and J usage is TRBJ2-7; TRBD1 agrees at 9 bases. The germline V gene encodes CDR1 LNHDA and CDR2 SQIVND (reference sequence). The CDR3 consists of 16 residues. With V trimmed by 4 bases and J by 3 bases, 10 bases remained unmatched. CDR3 region: CASSTSTGTGIYEQYF. The CDR3 nucleotides read TGTGCCAGTAGTACATCTACCGGGACAGGGATCTACGAGCAGTACTTC.

The table lists this clonotype with many counts. This chain joins TRBV6-1 and TRBJ1-5; TRBD1 agrees at 7 bases. Per germline, CDR1 MNHNS and CDR2 SASEGT. The trim removed 6 bases at V and 2 bases at J, leaving 13 bases unmatched. This CDR3 comprises 17 residues. CDR3 loop: CASSPGTDPFGNQPQHF. For the CDR3, the DNA is TGTGCCAGCAGCCCCGGGACAGATCCTTTCGGCAATCAGCCCCAGCATTTT.

The chain couples TRBV4-1 to TRBJ1-5; no firm D call. The V end lost 3 bases, the J end lost 6 bases, and 12 bases lay between the germline ends. Germline V gene lookup returns CDR1 MGHRA and CDR2 YSYEKL. The CDR3 has 14 amino acids. In nucleotides, the CDR3 is TGCGCCAGCAGCCATTTGGGGAGGGCTCAGCCCCAGCATTTT. Its translation: CASSHLGRAQPQHF.

This clonotype was counted at least ten times. The rearrangement links TRBV30 to TRBJ2-3; D remains ambiguous. V was cut by 2 bases and J by 4 bases, with 10 bases left in between. From germline, CDR1 is GTSNPN and CDR2 SVGIG (reference sequence). The length of the CDR3 is 13 residues. The CDR3 DNA reads as TGTGCCTGGAGTCTGACTCCCCCAGATACGCAGTATTTT. Residues: CAWSLTPPDTQYF.

This clonotype was counted many times. The CDR3 coding sequence is TGCGCCAGCAGCCAAGATCCCGATCAGGTTTGGACCCAGTACTTC. Translating it yields CASSQDPDQVWTQYF. The chain is built from TRBV4-3 and TRBJ2-5; D remains ambiguous. Per the germline V gene, CDR1 is LGHNA and CDR2 is YSLEER. The V and J ends lost 0 bases and 7 bases respectively, with 15 bases between them. There are 15 residues in the CDR3.

The J gene is TRBJ2-7, the V gene TRBV30; D unresolved. In germline, CDR1 is GTSNPN, CDR2 SVGIG (reference sequence). CDR3 size: 10 residues. Trimming removed 5 bases from V and 5 bases from J, with 7 bases in between. The CDR3 coding sequence is TGTGCCTGGTCCGTAGACGAGCAGTACTTC. This translates into CAWSVDEQYF.

This clonotype was detected only a few times. The chain joins TRBV20-1 to TRBJ2-7, with TRBD1 matching 7 bases. The CDR3 has 14 residues. Germline V gene sequence: CDR1 DFQATT, CDR2 SNEGSKA (reference sequence). The ends lost 6 bases at V and 4 bases at J; junction bases unmatched: 12. The CDR3 sequence: CSAPQGGWTYEQYF. CDR3 coding DNA: TGCAGTGCCCCACAAGGGGGCTGGACATACGAGCAGTACTTC.

This clonotype has ten or more counts. The chain carries TRBV6-5 and TRBJ2-3; D gene ambiguous. V was clipped by 0 bases and J by 2 bases, with 6 bases between them. The CDR3 totals 14 residues. Germline CDR1 MNHEY, CDR2 SVGAGI. The CDR3 sequence: CASSYSGNTDTQYF. CDR3 DNA: TGTGCCAGCAGTTACTCTGGGAACACAGATACGCAGTATTTT.

This rearrangement joins TRBV27 to TRBJ1-1, with a weak D call TRBD1 (5 bases). The CDR3 runs 14 residues. V dropped 5 bases and J dropped 4 bases, with 14 bases sitting between them. Per germline, CDR1 MNHEY and CDR2 SMNVEV (reference sequence). The CDR3 sequence is CASSPRDLSTEAFF. The CDR3 DNA reads as TGTGCCAGCAGTCCGAGGGACCTGAGCACTGAAGCTTTCTTT.

This chain uses TRBV5-8 with TRBJ2-7; 8 nucleotides line up with TRBD1. Germline V gene sequence: CDR1 SGHTS, CDR2 YDEGEE. The CDR3 runs 15 residues. Unmatched junction bases numbered 8, after V lost 3 bases and J lost 3 bases. The DNA for the CDR3 is TGTGCCAGCAGCTATGGAAGGGACAGGTACTACGAGCAGTACTTC. Amino acid sequence: CASSYGRDRYYEQYF. Full variable domain (outside the CDR3, taken from reference TRBV5-8 and TRBJ2-7): EAGVTQSPTHLIKTRGQQATLRCSPISGHTSVYWYQQALGLGLQFLLWYDEGEERNRGNFPPRFSGRQFPNYSSELNVNALELEDSALYLCASSYGRDRYYEQYFGPGTRLTVT.

This clonotype was detected many times. The genes are TRBV29-1 and TRBJ1-1, with 8 nucleotides matching TRBD1. The germline V gene encodes CDR1 SQVTM and CDR2 ANQGSEA. CDR3 length equals 13 residues. The trim removed 4 bases at V and 4 bases at J, leaving 5 bases unmatched. In nucleotides, the CDR3 is TGCAGCGTTGGACAGGGGATGGGCACTGAAGCTTTCTTT. It codes for CSVGQGMGTEAFF. The full variable domain, with the rest looked up from reference TRBV29-1 and TRBJ1-1, is SAVISQKPSRDICQRGTSLTIQCQVDSQVTMMFWYRQQPGQSLTLIATANQGSEATYESGFVIDKFPISRPNLTFSTLTVSNMSPEDSSIYLCSVGQGMGTEAFFGQGTRLTVV.

Of note for this clonotype: A single base separates this from a much larger clone, so it may be a read error. This chain connects TRBV16 to TRBJ1-1; D is unclear. This CDR3 is 13 amino acids long. Germline lookup yields CDR1 KGHSY and CDR2 FQNENV. The CDR3 DNA follows: TGTGCCAGCAGCCAAGCCAAGAACACTGAAGCTTCCTTT. It is translated as CASSQAKNTEASF.

The sample holds a few counts of this clonotype. The chain has TRBV27 and TRBJ2-1, with TRBD2 identical over 10 bases. Germline values: CDR1 MNHEY, CDR2 SMNVEV (reference sequence). V shed 6 bases and J 2 bases; nucleotides not matched to a gene: 1. The CDR3 sequence is 14 residues long. CDR3 region: CASRGLAPYNEQFF. CDR3 nucleotide sequence: TGTGCCAGCAGGGGACTAGCGCCCTACAATGAGCAGTTCTTC.

As regards this clonotype: Germline is not matched at one junction end, which may reflect a read error. The chain joins TRBV6-6 to TRBJ2-2; D assignment may be TRBD1 or TRBD2 (6 bases each). Per the germline V gene, CDR1 is MNHNY and CDR2 is SVGAGI (reference sequence). The CDR3 runs 14 residues. The CDR3 spells CASRQGSDTGGLFF. The CDR3 nucleotides are TGTGCCAGCAGGCAGGGGTCGGACACCGGGGGGCTGTTTTTT.

This clonotype was counted many times. The chain carries TRBV6-5 and TRBJ2-5, with D perhaps matching TRBD2 (6 bases). The germline gives CDR1 MNHEY, CDR2 SVGAGI. Trimming took off 9 bases at V and 5 bases at J, with 16 bases between the two ends. The CDR3 has 13 amino acids. Here the CDR3 reads CASQDRGTETQYF. CDR3 sequence (DNA): TGTGCCAGTCAAGACCGCGGGACTGAGACCCAGTACTTC.

This clonotype came up once. A single base separates this from a much larger clone, so it may be a read error. In this CDR3 the conserved last residue, phenylalanine or tryptophan, is missing, so a read error is likely. CDR3 residues: CASSLVVSLSSETQYL. CDR3 in DNA: TGTGCCAGCAGCTTAGTGGTTAGCCTTTCGTCAGAGACCCAGTACTTG. V is TRBV7-9 and J is TRBJ2-5, with D unresolved. V dropped 1 base and J dropped 4 bases, with 16 bases sitting between them. From germline, CDR1 is SEHNR and CDR2 FQNEAQ (reference sequence). The CDR3 length is 16 residues.

This clonotype was observed at least ten times. This chain joins TRBV7-9 and TRBJ1-1, with unresolved D. CDR1 SEHNR and CDR2 FQNEAQ come from the germline V gene (reference sequence). There are 14 residues in the CDR3. Deletions cut 1 base from V and 3 bases from J, with 9 bases between. The chain's CDR3 is CASSLDTGDTEAFF. The CDR3, as DNA: TGTGCCAGCAGCTTAGATACTGGGGACACTGAAGCTTTCTTT.

As concerns this clonotype: A much more abundant neighbour one base away suggests this may be a read error. Because it lacks the conserved phenylalanine or tryptophan at the end, this CDR3 is likely a read error. The genes are TRBV6-2 or TRBV6-3 and TRBJ1-1; TRBD1 matches at 7 bases. The V gene's germline CDR1 is MNHEY and CDR2 SVGEGT. The CDR3 spans 14 residues. After removal of 5 bases from V and 6 bases from J, the junction contained 9 bases not matched to a gene. CDR3 sequence: CASSTLTGEAEAFC. The CDR3 DNA reads as TGTGCCAGCAGTACACTCACAGGGGAGGCTGAAGCTTTCTGT.

This clonotype was detected many times. This chain links TRBV20-1 with TRBJ2-7; unclear D gene. V was clipped by 0 bases and J by 7 bases, with 16 bases between them. CDR1 and CDR2 from the germline V gene are DFQATT and SNEGSKA (reference sequence). The CDR3 runs to 14 residues. Here the CDR3 reads CSARDRYSYKEQYF. The CDR3 nucleotides are TGCAGTGCTAGAGATCGCTACAGCTATAAGGAGCAGTACTTC.

This clonotype has a count of ten or more. Here the CDR3 reads CASSEDSSTYEQYF. CDR3 DNA sequence: TGTGCCAGCAGCGAAGACAGTAGTACCTACGAGCAGTACTTC. The rearrangement links TRBV9 to TRBJ2-7; D perhaps matches TRBD1 (5 bases). There are 14 residues in the CDR3. Trimming took 3 bases from V and 2 from J, leaving 12 bases between them. Germline assignment: CDR1 SGDLS and CDR2 YYNGEE.

Note on this clonotype: This may be a read error: a much more frequent sequence differs by one nucleotide. V gene TRBV4-1 combines with J gene TRBJ1-1; D not certain. The CDR3 has 15 residues. The V gene's germline CDR1 is MGHRA and CDR2 YSYEKL. CDR3 in amino acids: CASRQAITANTEAFF. CDR3 nucleotide sequence: TGCGCCAGCCGCCAAGCGATCACAGCAAACACTGAAGCTTTCTTT.

This clonotype has at least ten counts. The chain combines TRBV29-1 with TRBJ1-2; TRBD1 might be the D (5 bases). There are 13 residues in the CDR3. Trimming shortened V by 3 bases and J by 4 bases, and 12 bases separated the two germline ends. In germline, CDR1 is SQVTM, CDR2 ANQGSEA. The CDR3 sequence is CSVDRDGIYGYTF. The CDR3 coding sequence is TGCAGCGTTGACAGGGATGGAATCTATGGCTACACCTTC.

Points on this clonotype: A much larger clone sits a single nucleotide away, making a read error possible. The CDR3 nucleotides read TGTGCCAGCAGCCATCTAGTAGCGGGGGGGCCGGTAAATGAGCAGATCTTC. Protein sequence: CASSHLVAGGPVNEQIF. The chain combines TRBV7-2 with TRBJ2-1, with TRBD2 matching over 11 bases. Germline lookup yields CDR1 SGHTA and CDR2 FQGNSA. This CDR3 has 17 amino acids.

In regard to this clonotype: A read error may explain this, as a much larger clone is one base away. The chain has TRBV14 and TRBJ2-7; no firm D call. The V gene's germline CDR1 is SGHDN and CDR2 FVKESK. CDR3 size: 14 residues. CDR3 residues: CASTQGSRFNEQYF. The CDR3 nucleotides read TGTGCCAGCACCCAAGGCTCCCGTTTTAACGAGCAGTACTTC.